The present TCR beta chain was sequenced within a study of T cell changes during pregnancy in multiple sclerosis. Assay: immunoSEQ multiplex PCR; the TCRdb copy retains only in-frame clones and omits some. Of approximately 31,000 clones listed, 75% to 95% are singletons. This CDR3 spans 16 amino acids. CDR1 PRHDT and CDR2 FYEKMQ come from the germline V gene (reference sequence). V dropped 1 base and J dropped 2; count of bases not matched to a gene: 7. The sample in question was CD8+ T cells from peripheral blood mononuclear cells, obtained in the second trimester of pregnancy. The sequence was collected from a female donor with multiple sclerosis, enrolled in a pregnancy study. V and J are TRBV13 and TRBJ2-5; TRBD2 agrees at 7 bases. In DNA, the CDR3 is TGTGCCAGCAGCTTAGATACTAGCGTTAATCAAGAGACCCAGTACTTC. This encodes CASSLDTSVNQETQYF.